Below, 28 T cell receptor beta chains from the same sample are listed, as sequenced in a study of blood T cell repertoires in COVID-19 (dated by TCRdb to 2020 to 2022). The method was the immunoSEQ multiplex PCR assay. TCRdb took this table from immuneACCESS and kept in-frame rearrangements with V and J called. Such tables lack part of the clones; where checked against another copy, unresolved V genes explain under half of the gap, and the rest is unexplained. Across this sample there are 80,000 to 95,000 clones, with roughly 76% seen only once. About a sixth of the sample is held by the ten biggest clonotypes. Sequencing used peripheral blood. The source is a woman of 80 years or more with active or convalescent COVID-19.

The V gene is TRBV6-5, the J gene TRBJ2-7; 7 bases fit TRBD1. The CDR3 has 15 amino acids. The junction had 4 bases not matched to a gene; V was cut back by 0 bases and J by 2 bases. CDR1 MNHEY and CDR2 SVGAGI come from the germline V gene. The CDR3 loop is CASSYSGTAAYEQYF. CDR3 nucleotide sequence: TGTGCCAGCAGTTACTCCGGGACAGCAGCCTACGAGCAGTACTTC.

The count of this clone is one. One end of the junction varies from germline; a read error may be responsible. The chain carries TRBV7-7 and TRBJ2-1, with TRBD1 matching over 7 bases. Germline CDR1 reads SSHAT; CDR2 reads FNYEAQ (reference sequence). The CDR3 is 16 amino acids. This chain's CDR3 is CASSLGGRSSYNEQFF. CDR3 DNA: TGTGCTAGCAGCTTAGGGGGCAGGAGCTCCTACAATGAGCAGTTCTTC.

CDR3 sequence: CASSDLWTVYSYEQYF. DNA of the CDR3: TGTGCCAGCAGTGACTTGTGGACAGTCTATTCCTACGAGCAGTACTTC. V and J are TRBV6-4 and TRBJ2-7, with a weak D call TRBD1 (6 bases). The CDR3 has 16 residues. Germline V gene data show CDR1 as MRHNA and CDR2 as SNTAGT. Deletions cut 1 base from V and 1 base from J, with 14 bases between.

The gene calls are TRBV29-1 and TRBJ2-7, with D tentatively TRBD2 (6 bases). The CDR3 sequence is 14 residues long. CDR1 is SQVTM, CDR2 ANQGSEA, per germline. The V and J ends lost 6 bases and 4 bases respectively, with 19 bases between them. DNA for the CDR3: TGCAGCGTGGGACTGGGGGGTGGGCGGTACGAGCAGTACTTC. It codes for CSVGLGGGRYEQYF.

The chain combines TRBV7-2 with TRBJ2-3; a possible D gene is TRBD2 (6 bases). Between the trimmed V and J ends, which lost 6 bases and 3 bases, there was a span of 13 bases. This CDR3 is 14 amino acids long. Germline V gene data show CDR1 as SGHTA and CDR2 as FQGNSA. The DNA for the CDR3 is TGTGCCAGCAGTCCCAATGGGGGGACAGATACGCAGTATTTT. It specifies CASSPNGGTDTQYF. The full variable domain, completed using reference TRBV7-2 and TRBJ2-3, is GAGVSQSPSNKVTEKGKDVELRCDPISGHTALYWYRQSLGQGLEFLIYFQGNSAPDKSGLPSDRFSAERTGGSVSTLTIQRTQQEDSAVYLCASSPNGGTDTQYFGPGTRLTVL.

The chain is built from TRBV7-2 and TRBJ1-2, with 7 positions matching TRBD1. The CDR3 has 15 residues. V was clipped by 1 base and J by 4 bases; unmatched bases: 6. The germline CDR1 and CDR2 sequences are SGHTA and FQGNSA. The DNA of the CDR3 is TGTGCCAGCAGCTTAGGAGAGGGGGCGATCTATGGCTACACCTTC. It yields the protein CASSLGEGAIYGYTF.

CDR3 residues: CASSQAIGLAETQYF. The DNA of the CDR3 is TGCGCCAGCAGCCAAGCGATCGGGCTAGCGGAGACCCAGTACTTC. The gene calls are TRBV4-3 and TRBJ2-5; the D gene is possibly TRBD2 (6 bases). Germline V gene sequence: CDR1 LGHNA, CDR2 YSLEER. Trimming removed 1 base at V and 5 bases at J, with 14 bases between. The CDR3 runs to 15 residues.

The rearrangement links TRBV5-1 to TRBJ1-1, with unresolved D. CDR1 and CDR2 from the germline V gene are SGHRS and YFSETQ. The V end was cut by 2 bases, the J end by 1 base, with 12 bases between. The CDR3 is 15 residues long. CDR3 bases: TGCGCCAGCAGCTTTTTTCAAGACTCGAACACTGAAGCTTTCTTT. Its protein product is CASSFFQDSNTEAFF.

The V and J genes are TRBV18 and TRBJ2-7; 7 nucleotides agree with TRBD1. After removal of 6 bases from V and 3 bases from J, the junction contained 11 bases not matched to a gene. CDR3 length equals 15 residues. From germline, CDR1 is KGHSH and CDR2 LQKENI. CDR3 bases: TGTGCCAGCTCCCAGGTTGGGGACAGCATCTACGAGCAGTACTTC. This sequence encodes CASSQVGDSIYEQYF.

Only a few counts were recorded for this clone. This chain links TRBV27 with TRBJ1-4; D not resolved. The germline V gene has CDR1 MNHEY and CDR2 SMNVEV (reference sequence). This CDR3 spans 13 amino acids. The V end was cut by 4 bases, the J end by 7 bases, with 10 bases between. CDR3 bases: TGTGCCAGCAGTTCCTCCGGGTCTGAAAAACTGTTTTTT. As protein: CASSSSGSEKLFF.

The chain employs TRBV3-1 (or the pseudogene TRBV3-2) and TRBJ2-7; the D gene is possibly TRBD2 (5 bases). This CDR3 spans 15 amino acids. V was clipped by 1 base and J by 4 bases, with 14 bases between them. CDR1 and CDR2 from the germline V gene are LGHDT and YNNKEL (reference sequence). The DNA for the CDR3 is TGTGCCAGCAGCCAAGGTCTGGGTAGCGTGTACGAGCAGTACTTC. This codes for CASSQGLGSVYEQYF.

The chain is built from TRBV5-1 and TRBJ1-2; 7 bases line up with TRBD1. Germline assignment: CDR1 SGHRS and CDR2 YFSETQ. This CDR3 has 15 residues. With 4 bases clipped from V and 6 bases from J, the junction kept 12 bases outside the gene matches. The CDR3 protein is CASSGSTGQTNGYTF. CDR3 bases: TGCGCCAGCAGCGGATCGACGGGACAGACGAATGGCTACACCTTC.

The chain has TRBV5-1 and TRBJ1-1, with TRBD1 as a possible D gene (5 bases). This CDR3 comprises 11 residues. V dropped 7 bases and J dropped 9 bases, with 13 bases sitting between them. Germline values: CDR1 SGHRS, CDR2 YFSETQ. CDR3 loop: CASGGRGKAFF. CDR3 bases: TGCGCCAGCGGGGGTCGGGGGAAAGCTTTCTTT.

This clone has a handful of counts. The chain carries TRBV5-4 and TRBJ2-5; a weak D match, TRBD1 (8 bases). Germline-derived CDR1 and CDR2 are SGHNT and YYREEE (reference sequence). The CDR3 consists of 19 residues. V was trimmed by 0 bases and J by 2 bases, leaving 23 bases between them. The CDR3 reads CASSLELGFGQGGQETQYF. The CDR3 coding sequence is TGTGCCAGCAGCTTGGAATTAGGCTTCGGACAGGGAGGGCAAGAGACCCAGTACTTC.

This clone appeared once. The junction and the germline gene differ at one end; a read error may be behind it. The genes are TRBV19 and TRBJ2-1, with a possible D match to TRBD2 (5 bases). Germline CDR1 reads LNHDA; CDR2 reads SQIVND (reference sequence). The CDR3 has 12 residues. The CDR3 here is CASSVELGEQFF. CDR3 nucleotide sequence: TGTGCCAGTAGTGTAGAACTAGGGGAGCAGTTCTTC.

The rearrangement links TRBV5-1 to TRBJ1-1; perhaps TRBD1 as D (6 bases). The germline V gene has CDR1 SGHRS and CDR2 YFSETQ. The CDR3 loop spans 14 amino acids. V was cut by 5 bases and J by 1 base, with 12 bases left in between. CDR3 nucleotides: TGCGCCAGCAGTCCCTTACAGGGGAACACTGAAGCTTTCTTT. Its translation is CASSPLQGNTEAFF.

Here the CDR3 DNA reads TGTGCCAGCAGCTTAGGACAGCGCATCTCTGGAAACACCATATATTTT. Its translation is CASSLGQRISGNTIYF. The genes are TRBV7-6 and TRBJ1-3, with D possibly TRBD1 on 5 matching bases. The germline V and J ends were trimmed by 1 base and 0 bases, with 10 bases remaining between them. This CDR3 has 16 amino acids. Germline V gives CDR1 SGHVS, CDR2 FNYEAQ.

The chain joins TRBV18 to TRBJ1-4; D is possibly TRBD1 (5 bases). In germline, CDR1 is KGHSH, CDR2 LQKENI. This CDR3 has 15 residues. Trimming pared 1 base from V and 8 bases from J, leaving 14 bases between. CDR3 in amino acids: CASSPRGEVKEKLFF. In nucleotides, the CDR3 is TGTGCCAGCTCACCACGAGGGGAGGTAAAAGAAAAACTGTTTTTT. The whole variable domain, remainder taken from reference TRBV18 and TRBJ1-4, is NAGVMQNPRHLVRRRGQEARLRCSPMKGHSHVYWYRQLPEEGLKFMVYLQKENIIDESGMPKERFSAEFPKEGPSILRIQQVVRGDSAAYFCASSPRGEVKEKLFFGSGTQLSVL.

The chain has TRBV7-8 and TRBJ1-2; no firm D call. The CDR3 runs 15 residues. The V gene's germline CDR1 is SGHVS and CDR2 FQNEAQ. V dropped 4 bases and J dropped 1 base, with 13 bases sitting between them. The CDR3 protein is CASSSGFVSNYGYTF. CDR3 in DNA: TGTGCCAGCAGCTCTGGCTTTGTCAGTAACTATGGCTACACCTTC.

This chain uses TRBV9 with TRBJ1-1; D is uncertain. Trimming took off 3 bases at V and 5 bases at J, with 17 bases between the two ends. The germline CDR1 and CDR2 sequences are SGDLS and YYNGEE. This CDR3 is built from 15 residues. The CDR3 sequence is CASSGSGERNTEAFF. CDR3 DNA: TGTGCCAGCAGCGGGAGCGGGGAACGCAATACTGAAGCTTTCTTT.

The chain links TRBV9 to TRBJ2-5; D ambiguous. This CDR3 contains 14 residues. Per germline, CDR1 SGDLS and CDR2 YYNGEE. Trimming stripped 0 bases from V and 4 bases from J, with 10 bases between. CDR3 loop: CASSVAGKSETQYF. CDR3 nucleotide sequence: TGTGCCAGCAGCGTAGCGGGTAAATCAGAGACCCAGTACTTC.

The J gene is TRBJ2-7, the V gene TRBV19; a possible D gene is TRBD1 (5 bases). V lost 3 bases and J lost 3, with 6 bases in between. Germline assignment: CDR1 LNHDA and CDR2 SQIVND (reference sequence). CDR3 length equals 12 residues. The CDR3 bases are TGTGCCAGTAGTATGGGGCTCTACGAGCAGTACTTC. Protein: CASSMGLYEQYF.

The genes are TRBV19 and TRBJ1-5; 11 nucleotides agree with TRBD1. Unmatched junction bases numbered 2, after V lost 8 bases and J lost 2 bases. CDR1 and CDR2 from the germline V gene are LNHDA and SQIVND (reference sequence). The length of the CDR3 is 14 residues. The CDR3 nucleotides are TGTGCCAGTGGGGGACAGGGGGGCAATCAGCCCCAGCATTTT. Residues: CASGGQGGNQPQHF.

This rearrangement joins TRBV7-2 to TRBJ2-3, with 10 bases identical to TRBD2. There are 18 residues in the CDR3. In germline, CDR1 is SGHTA, CDR2 FQGNSA. V was pared by 3 bases and J by 0 bases, with 9 bases of the junction left unmatched. Here the CDR3 reads CASSFLTSGDASTDTQYF. CDR3 in DNA: TGTGCCAGCAGCTTTCTTACTAGCGGGGATGCTAGCACAGATACGCAGTATTTT.

The genes are TRBV5-6 and TRBJ1-1; TRBD1 might be the D (5 bases). The germline V gene has CDR1 SGHDT and CDR2 YYEEEE. The V gene lost 0 bases and the J gene lost 7 bases, with 13 bases spanning the gap. This CDR3 spans 14 amino acids. CDR3 coding DNA: TGTGCCAGCAGCTTGGCGGGGGGTAGGGGTGAAGCTTTCTTT. Residues: CASSLAGGRGEAFF.

The V gene is TRBV9, the J gene TRBJ2-1, with TRBD2 matching 7 bases. CDR3 length: 12 amino acids. J gave up 9 bases and V 2 bases, and 2 bases lay outside the gene matches. Germline loops: CDR1 SGDLS, CDR2 YYNGEE. Here the CDR3 reads CASSVGLGEQFF. CDR3 nucleotides: TGTGCCAGCAGCGTTGGACTAGGTGAGCAGTTCTTC.

The chain is built from TRBV24-1 and TRBJ2-1; D ambiguous. Trimming shortened V by 5 bases and J by 0 bases, and 13 bases separated the two germline ends. The CDR3 loop spans 16 amino acids. In germline, CDR1 is KGHDR, CDR2 SFDVKD. For the CDR3, the DNA is TGTGCCACCAGTGTGCGAGTCGAGAACTCCTACAATGAGCAGTTCTTC. This translates into CATSVRVENSYNEQFF.

CDR3 protein: CATSDPVQETQYF. The CDR3, as DNA: TGTGCCACCAGTGATCCTGTCCAAGAGACCCAGTACTTC. This chain connects TRBV24-1 to TRBJ2-5, with D hard to call. CDR3 length equals 13 residues. Per the germline V gene, CDR1 is KGHDR and CDR2 is SFDVKD. V lost 3 bases to trimming and J lost 1 base, with 5 bases between them.